The rows below give T cell receptor beta chains drawn from one sample of a study of cytomegalovirus exposure and HLA in healthy donors. Data came from immunoSEQ multiplex PCR; TCRdb stores just in-frame clones and leaves some out. The repertoire holds tens of thousands of clones, with less than 85% as singletons. The sequenced material came from PBMCs. The receptors originated from a man younger than 30 in good health and CMV-seronegative. Each CDR3 is given without its conserved first and last residue. Fields, in order: V gene, CDR3 protein.

TRBV30 AWSPIAGGPGWYETQY
TRBV19 ASSSTNTGYSNQPQH
TRBV4-1 ASSQAGGTGAYEQY
TRBV28 ASSLSLAGGRNEQF
TRBV28 ASSLPSQETQY
TRBV30 AWSGRRGGLNTEAF
TRBV25-1 ASSRVGANVLT
TRBV4-1 ASSRAGSNYEQY
TRBV25-1 ASSETGGYNSPLH
TRBV5-4 ASSHQGEQF
TRBV12-1 ASSLKDTLILGSTEAF
TRBV5-4 ASSLGTSGRASYEQY
TRBV10-2 ASSERGYGYT
TRBV6-5 ASSYSTGGLRGYT
TRBV30 AWSLNRGTSYNSPLH
TRBV7-2 ASSLGPQVMGETQY
TRBV5-4 ASSRLAGEGTGELF
TRBV30 AWSEGGGNTIY
TRBV30 AWSVRLAVRNEQF
TRBV7-6 ASSLVGGNVGELF
TRBV27 ASSFGLAGGTGELF
TRBV4-2 ASSQQQGSTGNTIY
TRBV5-4 ASSNTGGAWGLEAF
TRBV21-1 ASNKEPGQGSGNTIY
TRBV27 ASSSRDRGDEQY
TRBV6-1 ASSEIAGVVTGELF
TRBV11-2 ASSTPGTGYGYT
TRBV27 ASRPLGGETQY
TRBV5-6 ASSSPRLEQY
TRBV29-1 SAAGQIHTEAF
TRBV5-6 ASSPTKASGRLYEQY
TRBV5-8 ASSFGRSYNSPLH
TRBV4-2 ASSQERGRGYNEQF
TRBV29-1 SVPETGYYGYT
TRBV7-8 ASSRGLAGGRQGSYEQY
TRBV5-1 ASSRAGAFHEQY
TRBV5-1 ASSSQGDQPQH
TRBV28 ASRFHVQNTEAF
TRBV10-3 AIRQGPYEQY
TRBV30 AWSAPGTSYGYT
TRBV6-5 ASTRPSGSGLEQF
TRBV7-9 ASSLVGAGGPGYIDEQF
TRBV25-1 ASSDTGVSDTQY